This T cell receptor (beta chain) came from a study of T cells in Graves' hyperthyroidism and ophthalmopathy. Study findings and constraints: Stable hyperthyroidism was separated from ophthalmopathy by a model based on 13 V-J features. Blood also showed most of the thyroid clonotypes that were expanded above 0.001.

This clonotype came up many times. The antigen remains undetermined. Patients with ophthalmopathy all had a Clinical Activity Score of at least 3, a NOSPECS grade of at least 4 and duration under 3 months. RNA transcripts provided the source from which TCR beta CDR3 regions were amplified. The TCR CDR3 was amplified in a first-round RT-PCR using the HTBI primer set. TCRdb recomputed calls from the multiplex PCR reads with MiXCR, one row per CDR3 protein. The sample comprises 500,000 to 750,000 distinct CDR3 sequences, 13% to 15% of which are singletons, and 7.1% rests with the top ten. This CDR3 contains 14 residues. The germline V and J ends were trimmed by 5 bases and 3 bases, with 13 bases remaining between them. CDR1 is LNHDA, CDR2 SQIVND, per germline (reference sequence).

The sequencing input was blood. The TCR was taken from a woman aged 18-29 years with Graves' ophthalmopathy. J is TRBJ1-1 and V is TRBV19, with a weak D call TRBD1 (6 bases). The CDR3: CASSGLGGDTEAFF. CDR3 nucleotide sequence: TGTGCCAGTAGTGGGCTTGGGGGCGACACTGAAGCTTTCTTT.